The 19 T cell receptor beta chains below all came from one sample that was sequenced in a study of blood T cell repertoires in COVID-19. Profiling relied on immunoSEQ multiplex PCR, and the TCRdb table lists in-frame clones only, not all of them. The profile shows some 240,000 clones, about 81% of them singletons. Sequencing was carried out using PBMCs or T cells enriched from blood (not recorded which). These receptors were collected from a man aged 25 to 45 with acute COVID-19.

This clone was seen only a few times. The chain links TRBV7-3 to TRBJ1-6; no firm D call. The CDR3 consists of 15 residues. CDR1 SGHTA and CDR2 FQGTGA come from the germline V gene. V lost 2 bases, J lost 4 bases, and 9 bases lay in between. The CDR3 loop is CASSLHGGYNSPLHF. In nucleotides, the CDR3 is TGTGCCAGCAGCTTACACGGAGGTTATAATTCACCCCTCCACTTT.

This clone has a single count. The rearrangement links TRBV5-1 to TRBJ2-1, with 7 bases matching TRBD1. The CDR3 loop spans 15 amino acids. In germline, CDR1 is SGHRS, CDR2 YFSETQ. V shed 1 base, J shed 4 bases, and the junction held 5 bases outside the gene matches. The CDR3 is CASSLNRGAYNEQFF. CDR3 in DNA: TGCGCCAGCAGCTTGAACAGGGGCGCTTACAATGAGCAGTTCTTC.

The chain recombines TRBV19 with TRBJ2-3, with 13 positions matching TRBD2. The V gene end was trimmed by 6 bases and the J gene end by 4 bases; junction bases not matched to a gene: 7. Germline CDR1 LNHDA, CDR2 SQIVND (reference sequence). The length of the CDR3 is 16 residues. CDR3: CASSQRTSGGSDTQYF. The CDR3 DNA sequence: TGTGCCAGTAGCCAAAGGACTAGCGGGGGCTCAGATACGCAGTATTTT. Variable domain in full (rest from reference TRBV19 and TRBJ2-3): DGGITQSPKYLFRKEGQNVTLSCEQNLNHDAMYWYRQDPGQGLRLIYYSQIVNDFQKGDIAEGYSVSREKKESFPLTVTSAQKNPTAFYLCASSQRTSGGSDTQYFGPGTRLTVL.

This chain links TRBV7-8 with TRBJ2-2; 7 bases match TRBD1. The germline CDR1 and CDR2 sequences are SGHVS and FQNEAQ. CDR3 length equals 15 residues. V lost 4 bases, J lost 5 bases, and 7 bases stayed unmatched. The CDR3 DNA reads TGTGCCAGCAGCTCTACAGGGGCAAGGACCGGGGAGCTGTTTTTT. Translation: CASSSTGARTGELFF.

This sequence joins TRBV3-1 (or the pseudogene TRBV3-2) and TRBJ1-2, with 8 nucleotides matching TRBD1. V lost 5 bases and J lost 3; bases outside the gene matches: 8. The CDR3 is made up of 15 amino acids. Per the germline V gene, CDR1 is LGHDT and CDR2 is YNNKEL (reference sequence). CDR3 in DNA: TGTGCCAGCAGCGGCAGGGGGCGCGAACACTATGGCTACACCTTC. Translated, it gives CASSGRGREHYGYTF.

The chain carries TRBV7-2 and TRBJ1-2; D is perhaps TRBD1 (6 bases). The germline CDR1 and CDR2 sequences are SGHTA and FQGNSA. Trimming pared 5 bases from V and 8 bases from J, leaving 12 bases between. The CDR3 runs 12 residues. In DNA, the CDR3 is TGTGCCAGCAGCCGACAGGTGGACGGCTACACCTTC. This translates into CASSRQVDGYTF.

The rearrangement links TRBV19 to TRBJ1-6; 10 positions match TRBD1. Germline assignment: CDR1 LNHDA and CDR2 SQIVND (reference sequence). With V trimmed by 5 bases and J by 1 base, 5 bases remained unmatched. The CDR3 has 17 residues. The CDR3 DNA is TGTGCCAGTAGTGCTGGGGACAGGGGATCCTATAATTCACCCCTCCACTTT. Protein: CASSAGDRGSYNSPLHF.

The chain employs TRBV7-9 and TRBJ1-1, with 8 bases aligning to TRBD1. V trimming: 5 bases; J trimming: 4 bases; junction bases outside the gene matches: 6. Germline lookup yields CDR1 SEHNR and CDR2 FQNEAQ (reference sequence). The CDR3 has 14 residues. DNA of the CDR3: TGTGCCAGCAGCGGGTCGGACAGGGTCACTGAAGCTTTCTTT. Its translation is CASSGSDRVTEAFF. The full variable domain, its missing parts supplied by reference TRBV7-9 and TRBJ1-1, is DTGVSQNPRHKITKRGQNVTFRCDPISEHNRLYWYRQTLGQGPEFLTYFQNEAQLEKSRLLSDRFSAERPKGSFSTLEIQRTEQGDSAMYLCASSGSDRVTEAFFGQGTRLTVV.

The CDR3 here is CSASQGSGNTIYF. The CDR3 DNA sequence: TGCAGTGCTAGTCAGGGGTCTGGAAACACCATATATTTT. This chain joins TRBV20-1 and TRBJ1-3; a possible D gene is TRBD1 (6 bases). Germline V gene data show CDR1 as DFQATT and CDR2 as SNEGSKA (reference sequence). V lost 3 bases, J lost 1 base, and 7 bases lay in between. This CDR3 is built from 13 residues.

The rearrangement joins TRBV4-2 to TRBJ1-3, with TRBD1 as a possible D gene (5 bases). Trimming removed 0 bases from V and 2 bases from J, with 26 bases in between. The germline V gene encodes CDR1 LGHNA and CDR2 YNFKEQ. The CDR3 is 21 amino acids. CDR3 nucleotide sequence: TGTGCCAGCAGCCAAGAGGGGGGGGGTATGATAGGTCGGGCGACTGGAAACACCATATATTTT. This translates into CASSQEGGGMIGRATGNTIYF.

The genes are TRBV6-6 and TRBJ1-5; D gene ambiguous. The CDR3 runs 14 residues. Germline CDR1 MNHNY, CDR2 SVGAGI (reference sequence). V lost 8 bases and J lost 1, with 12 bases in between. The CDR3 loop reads CASGNEGSNQPQHF. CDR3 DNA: TGTGCCAGCGGGAATGAGGGAAGCAATCAGCCCCAGCATTTT.

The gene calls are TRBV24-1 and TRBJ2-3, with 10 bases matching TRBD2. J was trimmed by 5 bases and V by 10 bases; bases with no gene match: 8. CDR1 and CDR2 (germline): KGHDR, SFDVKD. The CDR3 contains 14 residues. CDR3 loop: CATSASGRGDTQYF. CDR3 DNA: TGTGCCACTTCCGCTAGCGGGAGAGGAGATACGCAGTATTTT.

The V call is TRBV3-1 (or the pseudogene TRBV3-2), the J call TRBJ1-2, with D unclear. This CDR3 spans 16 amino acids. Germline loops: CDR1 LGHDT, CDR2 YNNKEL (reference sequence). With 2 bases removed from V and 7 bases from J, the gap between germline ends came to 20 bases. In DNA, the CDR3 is TGTGCCAGCAGCCAAACCTCGCTCTTCCTGGCGGGTGGCTACACCTTC. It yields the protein CASSQTSLFLAGGYTF.

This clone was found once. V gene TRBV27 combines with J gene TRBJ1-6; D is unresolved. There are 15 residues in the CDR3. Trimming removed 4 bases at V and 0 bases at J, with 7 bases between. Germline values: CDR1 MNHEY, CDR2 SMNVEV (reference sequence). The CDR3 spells CASSSGSSYNSPLHF. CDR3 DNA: TGTGCCAGCAGTTCGGGTAGCTCCTATAATTCACCCCTCCACTTT.

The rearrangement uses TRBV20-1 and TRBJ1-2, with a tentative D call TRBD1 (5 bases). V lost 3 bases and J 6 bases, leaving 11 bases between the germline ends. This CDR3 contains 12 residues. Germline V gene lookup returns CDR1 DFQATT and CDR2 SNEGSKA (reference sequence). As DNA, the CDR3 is TGCAGTGCTAGTGAGCAGGGCAATGGCTACACCTTC. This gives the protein CSASEQGNGYTF.

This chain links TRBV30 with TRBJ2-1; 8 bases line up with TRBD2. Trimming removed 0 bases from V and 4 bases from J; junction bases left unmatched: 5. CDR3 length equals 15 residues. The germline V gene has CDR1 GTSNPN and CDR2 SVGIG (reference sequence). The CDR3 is CAWSVGLAGYNEQFF. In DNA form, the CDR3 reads TGTGCCTGGAGTGTAGGGCTAGCGGGTTACAATGAGCAGTTCTTC.

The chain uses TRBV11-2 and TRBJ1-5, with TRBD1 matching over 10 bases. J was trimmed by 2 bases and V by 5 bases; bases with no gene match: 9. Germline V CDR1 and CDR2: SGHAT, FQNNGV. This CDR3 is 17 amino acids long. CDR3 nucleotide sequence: TGTGCCAGCAGCGCCTTGGGCGGGACAGGGGGCAATCAGCCCCAGCATTTT. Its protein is CASSALGGTGGNQPQHF.

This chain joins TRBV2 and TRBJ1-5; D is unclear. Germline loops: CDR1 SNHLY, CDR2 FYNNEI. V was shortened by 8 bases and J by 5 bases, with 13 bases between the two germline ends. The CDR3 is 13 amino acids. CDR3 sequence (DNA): TGTGCCAGCTCTCCCCGGGAAGATCAGCCCCAGCATTTT. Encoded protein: CASSPREDQPQHF.

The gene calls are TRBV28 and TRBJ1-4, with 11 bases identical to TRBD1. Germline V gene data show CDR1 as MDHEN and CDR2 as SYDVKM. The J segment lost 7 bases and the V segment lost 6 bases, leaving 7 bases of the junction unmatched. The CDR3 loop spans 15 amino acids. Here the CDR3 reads CASRASGTGGEKLFF. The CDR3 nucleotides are TGTGCCAGCAGAGCCTCCGGGACAGGGGGTGAAAAACTGTTTTTT.